This entry lists 10 T cell receptor beta chains sequenced from one sample in a study of cytomegalovirus exposure and HLA in healthy donors. Researchers ran the PCR with 60 Vbeta and 13 Jbeta primers. Repertoires were generated with immunoSEQ multiplex PCR, while TCRdb's copy carries only in-frame clones and drops some. The data contain over 75,000 clones, around 77% of them singletons. The sample consisted of PBMCs. The receptor source for this set is a man aged 45-65 years in good health and CMV-seropositive.

The chain employs TRBV29-1 and TRBJ2-3; 8 bases match TRBD1. The germline V gene has CDR1 SQVTM and CDR2 ANQGSEA. V dropped 5 bases and J dropped 0; count of bases not matched to a gene: 4. This CDR3 has 14 residues. The CDR3 reads CSVRQGSSTDTQYF. The CDR3 DNA is TGCAGCGTTCGACAGGGGTCGAGCACAGATACGCAGTATTTT.

This sequence joins TRBV25-1 and TRBJ1-2; D gene ambiguous. CDR1 and CDR2 (germline): MGHDK, SYGVNS. This CDR3 is 12 amino acids long. The V end lost 4 bases, the J end lost 7 bases, and 10 bases lay between the germline ends. DNA of the CDR3: TGTGCCAGCAGTGTAGTAACGGTTGGCTACACCTTC. Protein: CASSVVTVGYTF.

The rearrangement uses TRBV5-1 and TRBJ1-4; 8 nucleotides match TRBD1. With V trimmed by 6 bases and J by 7 bases, 5 bases remained unmatched. The CDR3 extends over 13 amino acids. In germline, CDR1 is SGHRS, CDR2 YFSETQ. The CDR3: CASKLTGGEKLFF. DNA of the CDR3: TGCGCCAGCAAGTTAACAGGGGGTGAAAAACTGTTTTTT.

V usage is TRBV9 and J usage is TRBJ1-5; D ambiguous. The V and J ends lost 4 bases and 7 bases respectively, with 12 bases between them. The CDR3 runs 13 residues. CDR1 is SGDLS, CDR2 YYNGEE, per germline. In nucleotides, the CDR3 is TGTGCCAGCAGCCCTGGACTGGGACAGCCCCAGCATTTT. Translated, it gives CASSPGLGQPQHF.

The chain recombines TRBV2 with TRBJ1-5; 9 nucleotides line up with TRBD1. The germline CDR1 and CDR2 sequences are SNHLY and FYNNEI. This CDR3 comprises 19 residues. With 4 bases clipped from V and 6 bases from J, the junction kept 19 bases outside the gene matches. This CDR3 is CASSALPSLFDRGFQPQHF. DNA of the CDR3: TGTGCCAGCAGTGCTCTCCCATCTCTCTTTGACAGGGGGTTTCAGCCCCAGCATTTT.

The chain recombines TRBV7-9 with TRBJ2-7, with a tentative D call TRBD1 (6 bases). CDR3 length: 17 residues. The V and J ends lost 5 bases and 1 base respectively, with 21 bases between them. CDR1 is SEHNR, CDR2 FQNEAQ, per germline (reference sequence). CDR3 sequence (DNA): TGTGCCAGCAGCCTTGGGGCCAGGGGTCCCCCTTCCTACGAGCAGTACTTC. Amino acid sequence: CASSLGARGPPSYEQYF.

The chain joins TRBV6-1 to TRBJ1-6; tentative D call: TRBD1 (6 bases). Trimming removed 3 bases at V and 8 bases at J, with 14 bases between. The CDR3 contains 15 residues. CDR1 is MNHNS, CDR2 SASEGT, per germline. DNA of the CDR3: TGTGCCAGCAGTGACAGGACAGCTAGACATTCACCCCTCCACTTT. Translated, it gives CASSDRTARHSPLHF.

This chain links TRBV28 with TRBJ1-5, with D possibly TRBD1 on 5 matching bases. Trimming took 7 bases from V and 4 from J, leaving 11 bases between them. The germline V gene encodes CDR1 MDHEN and CDR2 SYDVKM. The CDR3 has 13 amino acids. CDR3 loop: CASKYGGNQPQHF. Written as DNA, the CDR3 is TGTGCCAGCAAATATGGGGGGAATCAGCCCCAGCATTTT.

In its sample, this clone was seen once. The chain links TRBV5-1 to TRBJ1-6; no firm D call. V lost 1 base, J lost 9 bases, and 11 bases lay in between. Germline V gene data show CDR1 as SGHRS and CDR2 as YFSETQ. The CDR3 loop spans 14 amino acids. The CDR3 DNA reads TGCGCCAGCAGCTTGACAGACGTTGGTTCACCCCTCCACTTT. Encoded protein: CASSLTDVGSPLHF. Looking up the rest from reference TRBV5-1 and TRBJ1-6 gives the full variable domain: KAGVTQTPRYLIKTRGQQVTLSCSPISGHRSVSWYQQTPGQGLQFLFEYFSETQRNKGNFPGRFSGRQFSNSRSEMNVSTLELGDSALYLCASSLTDVGSPLHFGNGTRLTVT.

The V gene is TRBV5-6, the J gene TRBJ2-3; TRBD2 agrees at 10 bases. In germline, CDR1 is SGHDT, CDR2 YYEEEE. The CDR3 totals 18 residues. The junction had 12 bases not matched to a gene; V was cut back by 0 bases and J by 5 bases. CDR3: CASSLAHQRGGRKDTQYF. CDR3 coding DNA: TGTGCCAGCAGCTTGGCCCATCAGCGGGGGGGCCGAAAAGATACGCAGTATTTT.